These 20 T cell receptor beta chains were sequenced from one sample in a study of cytomegalovirus exposure and HLA in healthy donors. Primers included in the PCR were 60 Vbeta and 13 Jbeta primers. This table comes from immunoSEQ multiplex PCR, and its TCRdb copy is limited to in-frame clones, with some not included. The sample consists of under 150,000 clones, just over 70% of them appearing once. Sequences were obtained from PBMCs. These receptors came from a woman between 55 and 75 years old in good health and CMV-seropositive.

The chain employs TRBV7-3 and TRBJ1-6, with D uncertain. CDR1 SGHTA and CDR2 FQGTGA come from the germline V gene. The V end lost 2 bases, the J end lost 6 bases, and 5 bases lay between the germline ends. The CDR3 is 13 residues long. The CDR3 DNA follows: TGTGCCAGCAGCTTATCCAGTAATTCACCCCTCCACTTT. Translation gives CASSLSSNSPLHF.

This clone was seen a handful of times. The V gene is TRBV19, the J gene TRBJ1-5, with D possibly matching TRBD1 (5 bases). Looked up from germline, CDR1 is LNHDA and CDR2 is SQIVND (reference sequence). Trimming pared 5 bases from V and 0 bases from J, leaving 14 bases between. The CDR3 is 16 residues long. This CDR3 reads CASSPRSGLSNQPQHF. CDR3 nucleotide sequence: TGTGCCAGTAGTCCCCGGTCAGGGCTTAGCAATCAGCCCCAGCATTTT.

This chain joins TRBV6-1 and TRBJ2-3; 10 nucleotides line up with TRBD2. CDR3 length: 15 amino acids. Germline CDR1 is MNHNS and CDR2 is SASEGT. V lost 9 bases and J lost 1; bases outside the gene matches: 7. The CDR3 spells CASLRAGGRTDTQYF. The CDR3 nucleotides read TGTGCCAGTTTAAGAGCGGGGGGGCGCACAGATACGCAGTATTTT.

The chain is built from TRBV11-2 and TRBJ2-7; 9 nucleotides align to TRBD1. The germline V gene encodes CDR1 SGHAT and CDR2 FQNNGV. With V trimmed by 5 bases and J by 3 bases, 8 bases remained unmatched. The CDR3 sequence is 15 residues long. The CDR3 region is CASSRQGQGGYEQYF. The CDR3 DNA sequence: TGTGCCAGCAGCCGTCAGGGACAGGGAGGCTACGAGCAGTACTTC. The whole variable domain, remainder taken from reference TRBV11-2 and TRBJ2-7, is EAGVAQSPRYKIIEKRQSVAFWCNPISGHATLYWYQQILGQGPKLLIQFQNNGVVDDSQLPKDRFSAERLKGVDSTLKIQPAKLEDSAVYLCASSRQGQGGYEQYFGPGTRLTVT.

The chain combines TRBV7-3 with TRBJ1-2, with 8 bases fitting TRBD1. CDR1 and CDR2 (germline): SGHTA, FQGTGA. The CDR3 extends over 15 amino acids. V trimming: 1 base; J trimming: 7 bases; junction bases outside the gene matches: 8. As DNA, the CDR3 is TGTGCCAGCAGCTTAAAGGCAGGGGGCGCTTTTGGCTACACCTTC. It specifies CASSLKAGGAFGYTF.

This chain uses TRBV10-3 with TRBJ1-3, with TRBD1 as a possible D gene (6 bases). Germline V lookup: CDR1 ENHRY, CDR2 SYGVKD. This CDR3 has 13 amino acids. V was clipped by 6 bases and J by 6 bases, with 12 bases between them. The CDR3 protein is CAISGTMLNTIYF. CDR3 DNA sequence: TGTGCCATCAGCGGGACAATGCTAAACACCATATATTTT.

The CDR3 loop is CASSPGAENTEAFF. Written as DNA, the CDR3 is TGTGCCAGCTCACCTGGGGCAGAGAACACTGAAGCTTTCTTT. The chain has TRBV18 and TRBJ1-1, with a tentative D call TRBD1 (5 bases). V shed 3 bases and J shed 1 base, with 9 bases lying between them. CDR3 length equals 14 residues. CDR1 is KGHSH and CDR2 is LQKENI in the germline V gene.

This chain joins TRBV5-1 and TRBJ2-5, with 7 bases lining up with TRBD1. The CDR3 sequence is 16 residues long. V lost 0 bases, J lost 2 bases, and 7 bases stayed unmatched. Per the germline V gene, CDR1 is SGHRS and CDR2 is YFSETQ. CDR3 in DNA: TGCGCCAGCAGCTTGGGGGTTGGGGGACAGCAAGAGACCCAGTACTTC. Translation gives CASSLGVGGQQETQYF.

This chain connects TRBV9 to TRBJ2-3, with a tentative D call TRBD2 (6 bases). Germline CDR1 is SGDLS and CDR2 is YYNGEE. This CDR3 is 15 amino acids long. Between the trimmed V and J ends, which lost 0 bases and 3 bases, there was a span of 11 bases. CDR3 in amino acids: CASSVATGVTDTQYF. DNA of the CDR3: TGTGCCAGCAGCGTAGCTACGGGGGTTACAGATACGCAGTATTTT.

V and J are TRBV11-2 and TRBJ1-1; D might be TRBD1 (5 bases). V was clipped by 2 bases and J by 10 bases, with 11 bases between them. CDR1 is SGHAT and CDR2 is FQNNGV in the germline V gene. CDR3 length equals 12 residues. In DNA form, the CDR3 reads TGTGCCAGCAGCTTAAATGGGAGGGGAGCTTTCTTT. It is translated as CASSLNGRGAFF.

The chain carries TRBV12-5 and TRBJ2-5; 8 bases match TRBD2. The ends lost 7 bases at V and 2 bases at J; junction bases unmatched: 12. CDR3 length: 16 amino acids. Germline CDR1 reads LGHNT; CDR2 reads FRNRAP. The CDR3 DNA reads TGTGCTAGTGCCGATTGGGCAGCGGGGGTGCAAGAGACCCAGTACTTC. The encoded protein is CASADWAAGVQETQYF.

There are a few counts of this clone. The rearrangement joins TRBV19 to TRBJ1-4, with a possible D match to TRBD1 (6 bases). Per the germline V gene, CDR1 is LNHDA and CDR2 is SQIVND (reference sequence). V was cut by 11 bases and J by 4 bases, with 14 bases left in between. The CDR3 is made up of 13 amino acids. This CDR3 is CASNPGDNEKLFF. The CDR3 coding sequence is TGTGCCTCCAACCCAGGGGATAATGAAAAACTGTTTTTT.

The chain uses TRBV6-5 and TRBJ1-6, with 7 bases fitting TRBD1. Germline CDR1 MNHEY, CDR2 SVGAGI. This CDR3 contains 15 residues. The junction had 9 bases not matched to a gene; V was cut back by 3 bases and J by 10 bases. The CDR3 coding sequence is TGTGCCAGCAGTTATTCTTCGACAGGGAAATCACCCCTCCACTTT. Residues: CASSYSSTGKSPLHF.

This clone was observed once. The CDR3 DNA reads TGTGCCAGCAGTGGGACAGGGTATGGCTACACCTTC. Translation: CASSGTGYGYTF. The gene calls are TRBV2 and TRBJ1-2, with 8 positions matching TRBD1. Germline V gene data show CDR1 as SNHLY and CDR2 as FYNNEI. Unmatched junction bases numbered 0, after V lost 4 bases and J lost 5 bases. The CDR3 covers 12 residues. Complete variable domain (other parts from reference TRBV2 and TRBJ1-2): EPEVTQTPSHQVTQMGQEVILRCVPISNHLYFYWYRQILGQKVEFLVSFYNNEISEKSEIFDDQFSVERPDGSNFTLKIRSTKLEDSAMYFCASSGTGYGYTFGSGTRLTVV.

The V and J genes are TRBV29-1 and TRBJ1-2; a weak D match, TRBD1 (6 bases). The CDR3 covers 13 residues. The V end lost 1 base, the J end lost 8 bases, and 14 bases lay between the germline ends. Germline loops: CDR1 SQVTM, CDR2 ANQGSEA. CDR3 nucleotides: TGCAGCGTTGAAGGGCGGGGGCTGGAGGGCTACACCTTC. Amino acid sequence: CSVEGRGLEGYTF. Complete variable domain (other parts from reference TRBV29-1 and TRBJ1-2): SAVISQKPSRDICQRGTSLTIQCQVDSQVTMMFWYRQQPGQSLTLIATANQGSEATYESGFVIDKFPISRPNLTFSTLTVSNMSPEDSSIYLCSVEGRGLEGYTFGSGTRLTVV.

As DNA, the CDR3 is TGCGCCAGCAGCTTGTCGGGTAGCTCCGGGGAGCTGTTTTTT. Its protein is CASSLSGSSGELFF. The chain combines TRBV5-1 with TRBJ2-2; D gene ambiguous. V was pared by 1 base and J by 6 bases, with 10 bases between. Germline loops: CDR1 SGHRS, CDR2 YFSETQ. The length of the CDR3 is 14 residues.

CDR3 region: CSVDDYTDTQYF. CDR3 sequence (DNA): TGCAGCGTTGATGACTACACAGATACGCAGTATTTT. This chain joins TRBV29-1 and TRBJ2-3; TRBD2 is a possible D gene (5 bases). The CDR3 loop spans 12 amino acids. Germline V lookup: CDR1 SQVTM, CDR2 ANQGSEA. V gave up 3 bases and J gave up 2 bases, with 6 bases separating them.

This chain uses TRBV7-9 with TRBJ2-5, with a weak D call TRBD1 (5 bases). Trimming shortened V by 0 bases and J by 5 bases, and 16 bases separated the two germline ends. Germline V gene sequence: CDR1 SEHNR, CDR2 FQNEAQ (reference sequence). The CDR3 covers 16 residues. For the CDR3, the DNA is TGTGCCAGCAGCTTAGCGTTTAGGGGATCGGATGAGACCCAGTACTTC. It yields the protein CASSLAFRGSDETQYF. Variable domain in full (rest from reference TRBV7-9 and TRBJ2-5): DTGVSQNPRHKITKRGQNVTFRCDPISEHNRLYWYRQTLGQGPEFLTYFQNEAQLEKSRLLSDRFSAERPKGSFSTLEIQRTEQGDSAMYLCASSLAFRGSDETQYFGPGTRLLVL.

The chain has TRBV5-1 and TRBJ2-3, with 8 bases that match TRBD2. J was trimmed by 2 bases and V by 0 bases; bases with no gene match: 5. The V gene's germline CDR1 is SGHRS and CDR2 YFSETQ. The CDR3 consists of 16 residues. CDR3 residues: CASSLAAGGFTDTQYF. In DNA form, the CDR3 reads TGCGCCAGCAGCTTGGCCGCGGGGGGATTCACAGATACGCAGTATTTT.

The chain couples TRBV6-4 to TRBJ1-3; possible D gene TRBD1, 6 bases. Germline values: CDR1 MRHNA, CDR2 SNTAGT. The length of the CDR3 is 16 residues. Trimming left V 0 bases short and J 4 bases short, with 13 bases between. Here the CDR3 DNA reads TGTGCCAGCAGTGACTCGAAGGGGGGGACAGGAAACACCATATATTTT. It specifies CASSDSKGGTGNTIYF.